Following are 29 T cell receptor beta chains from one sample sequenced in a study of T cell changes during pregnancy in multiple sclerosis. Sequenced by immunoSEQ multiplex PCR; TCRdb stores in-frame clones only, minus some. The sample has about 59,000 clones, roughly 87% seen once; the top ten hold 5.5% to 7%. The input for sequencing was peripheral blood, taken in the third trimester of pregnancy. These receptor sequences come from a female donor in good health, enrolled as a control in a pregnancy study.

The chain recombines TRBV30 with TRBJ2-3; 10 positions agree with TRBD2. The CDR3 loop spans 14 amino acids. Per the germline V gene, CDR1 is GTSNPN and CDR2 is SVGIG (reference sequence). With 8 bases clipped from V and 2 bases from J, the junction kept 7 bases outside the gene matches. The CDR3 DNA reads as TGTGCCCATACCCTAGCGGGAGCCACAGATACGCAGTATTTT. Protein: CAHTLAGATDTQYF.

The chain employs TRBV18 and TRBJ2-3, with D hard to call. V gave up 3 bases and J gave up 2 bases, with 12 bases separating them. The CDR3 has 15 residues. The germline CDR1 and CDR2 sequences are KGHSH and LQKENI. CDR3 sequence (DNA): TGTGCCAGCTCACCGCCCGCCCACTCCACAGATACGCAGTATTTT. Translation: CASSPPAHSTDTQYF.

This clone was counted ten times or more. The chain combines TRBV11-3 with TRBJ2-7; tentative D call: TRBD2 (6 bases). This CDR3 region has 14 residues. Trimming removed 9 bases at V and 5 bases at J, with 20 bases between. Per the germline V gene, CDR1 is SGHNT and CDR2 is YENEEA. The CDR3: CASSLSGDSNEQYF. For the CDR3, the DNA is TGTGCCAGTTCGCTCTCCGGGGACTCTAACGAGCAGTACTTC.

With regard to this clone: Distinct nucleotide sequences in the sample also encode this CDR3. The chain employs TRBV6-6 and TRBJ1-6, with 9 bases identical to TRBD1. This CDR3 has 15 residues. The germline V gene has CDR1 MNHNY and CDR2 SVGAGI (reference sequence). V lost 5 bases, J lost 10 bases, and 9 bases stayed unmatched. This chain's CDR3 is CASSPGDRAGSPLHF. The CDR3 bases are TGTGCCAGCAGTCCCGGGGACAGGGCAGGATCACCCCTCCACTTT.

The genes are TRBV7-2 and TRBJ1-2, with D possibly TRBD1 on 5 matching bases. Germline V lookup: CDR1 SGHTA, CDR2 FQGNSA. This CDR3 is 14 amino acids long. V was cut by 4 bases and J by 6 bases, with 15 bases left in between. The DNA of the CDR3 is TGTGCCAGCAGCTCCGTCCAGGGTTCAGATGGCTACACCTTC. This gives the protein CASSSVQGSDGYTF.

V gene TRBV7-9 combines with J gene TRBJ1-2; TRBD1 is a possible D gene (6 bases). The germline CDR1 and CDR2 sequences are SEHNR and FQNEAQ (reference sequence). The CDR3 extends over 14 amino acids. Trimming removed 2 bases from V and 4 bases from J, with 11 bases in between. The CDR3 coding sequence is TGTGCCAGCAGCTTATCCCAGGGGACCTATGGCTACACCTTC. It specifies CASSLSQGTYGYTF.

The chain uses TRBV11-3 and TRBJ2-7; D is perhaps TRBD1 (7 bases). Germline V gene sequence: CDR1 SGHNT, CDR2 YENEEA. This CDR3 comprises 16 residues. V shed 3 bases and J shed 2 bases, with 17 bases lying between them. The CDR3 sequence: CASSLNRAGQTYEQYF. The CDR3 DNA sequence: TGTGCCAGCAGCTTGAACCGGGCGGGACAGACCTACGAGCAGTACTTC.

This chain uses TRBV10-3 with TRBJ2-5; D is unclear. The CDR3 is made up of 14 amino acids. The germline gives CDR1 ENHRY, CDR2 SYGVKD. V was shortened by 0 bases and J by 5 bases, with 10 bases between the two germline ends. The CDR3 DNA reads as TGTGCCATCAGTGAGTCGGGTGGAGACGAGACCCAGTACTTC. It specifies CAISESGGDETQYF.

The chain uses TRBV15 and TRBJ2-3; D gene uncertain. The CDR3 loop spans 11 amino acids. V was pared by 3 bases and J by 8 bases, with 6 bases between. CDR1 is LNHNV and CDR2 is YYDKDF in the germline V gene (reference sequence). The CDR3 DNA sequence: TGTGCCACCAGCAGCGGTATTACGCAGTATTTT. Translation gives CATSSGITQYF.

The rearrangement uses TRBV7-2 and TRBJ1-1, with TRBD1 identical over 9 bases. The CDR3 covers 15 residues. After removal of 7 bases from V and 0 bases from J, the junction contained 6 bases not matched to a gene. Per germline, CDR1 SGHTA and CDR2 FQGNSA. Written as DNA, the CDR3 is TGTGCCAGCACCGTCGACAGGGGGATGAACACTGAAGCTTTCTTT. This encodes CASTVDRGMNTEAFF.

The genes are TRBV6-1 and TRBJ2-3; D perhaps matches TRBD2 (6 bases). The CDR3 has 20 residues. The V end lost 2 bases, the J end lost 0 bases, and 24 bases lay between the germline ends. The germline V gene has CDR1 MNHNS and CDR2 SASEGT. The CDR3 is CASSERGGGTPLLSTDTQYF. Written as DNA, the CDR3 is TGTGCCAGCAGTGAACGGGGTGGCGGGACTCCGCTGCTTAGCACAGATACGCAGTATTTT.

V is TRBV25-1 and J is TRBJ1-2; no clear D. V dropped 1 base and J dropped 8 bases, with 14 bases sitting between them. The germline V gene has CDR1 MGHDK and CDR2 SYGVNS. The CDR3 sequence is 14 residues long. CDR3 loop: CASSESYEGGGYTF. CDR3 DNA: TGTGCCAGCAGTGAATCATATGAGGGAGGAGGCTACACCTTC.

This CDR3 reads CASSDEEGQPQHF. CDR3 coding DNA: TGTGCCAGCAGTGACGAGGAGGGTCAGCCCCAGCATTTT. V gene TRBV6-4 combines with J gene TRBJ1-5; D call uncertain. Germline values: CDR1 MRHNA, CDR2 SNTAGT. Between the trimmed V and J ends, which lost 2 bases and 6 bases, there was a span of 8 bases. CDR3 size: 13 residues.

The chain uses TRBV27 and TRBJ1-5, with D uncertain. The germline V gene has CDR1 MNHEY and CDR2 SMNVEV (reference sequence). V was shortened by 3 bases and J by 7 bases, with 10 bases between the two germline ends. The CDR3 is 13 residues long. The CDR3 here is CASSFKESQPQHF. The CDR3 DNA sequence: TGTGCCAGCAGTTTCAAGGAGTCGCAGCCCCAGCATTTT.

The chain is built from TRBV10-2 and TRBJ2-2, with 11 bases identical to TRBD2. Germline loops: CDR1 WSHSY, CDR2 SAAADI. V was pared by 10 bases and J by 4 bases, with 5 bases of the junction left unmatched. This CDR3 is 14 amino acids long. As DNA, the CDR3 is TGCGCCACCACTAGCGGGGGCGCCACCGGGGAGCTGTTTTTT. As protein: CATTSGGATGELFF.

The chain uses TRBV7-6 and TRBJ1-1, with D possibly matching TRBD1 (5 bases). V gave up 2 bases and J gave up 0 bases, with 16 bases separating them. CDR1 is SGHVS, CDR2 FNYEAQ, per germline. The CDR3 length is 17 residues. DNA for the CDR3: TGTGCCAGCAGCTTACTCCGAGCCGGGGGTCTGAACACTGAAGCTTTCTTT. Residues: CASSLLRAGGLNTEAFF.

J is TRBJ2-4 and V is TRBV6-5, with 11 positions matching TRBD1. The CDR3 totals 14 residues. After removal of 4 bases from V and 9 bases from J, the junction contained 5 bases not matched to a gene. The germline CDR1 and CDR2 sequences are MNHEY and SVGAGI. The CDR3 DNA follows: TGTGCCAGCAGTTTCGGACAGGGGGCGAGCATTCAGTACTTC. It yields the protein CASSFGQGASIQYF.

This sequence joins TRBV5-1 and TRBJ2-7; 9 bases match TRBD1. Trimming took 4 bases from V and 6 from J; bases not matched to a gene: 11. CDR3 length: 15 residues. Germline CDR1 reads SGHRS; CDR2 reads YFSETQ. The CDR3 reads CASSRPRDRVVEQYF. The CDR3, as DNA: TGCGCCAGCAGCCGGCCCCGGGACAGGGTAGTCGAGCAGTACTTC. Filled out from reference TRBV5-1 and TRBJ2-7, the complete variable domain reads KAGVTQTPRYLIKTRGQQVTLSCSPISGHRSVSWYQQTPGQGLQFLFEYFSETQRNKGNFPGRFSGRQFSNSRSEMNVSTLELGDSALYLCASSRPRDRVVEQYFGPGTRLTVT.

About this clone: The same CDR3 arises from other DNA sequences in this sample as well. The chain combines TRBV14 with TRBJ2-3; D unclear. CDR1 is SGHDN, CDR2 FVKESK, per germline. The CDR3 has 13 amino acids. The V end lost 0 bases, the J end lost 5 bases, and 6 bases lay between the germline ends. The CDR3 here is CASSQDLRDTQYF. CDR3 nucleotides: TGTGCCAGCAGCCAAGATCTTAGAGATACGCAGTATTTT.

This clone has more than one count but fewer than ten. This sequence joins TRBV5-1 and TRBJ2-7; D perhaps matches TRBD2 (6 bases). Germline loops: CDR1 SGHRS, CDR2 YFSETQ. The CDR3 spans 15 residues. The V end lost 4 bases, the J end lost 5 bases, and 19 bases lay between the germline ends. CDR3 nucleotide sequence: TGCGCCAGCAGCCTACCTGGGACTGAGGCCCACGAGCAGTACTTC. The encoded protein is CASSLPGTEAHEQYF.

The CDR3 sequence is CASSLDRDSMPYEQYF. In DNA form, the CDR3 reads TGTGCCAGCAGTCTAGACAGGGACTCCATGCCCTACGAGCAGTACTTC. This chain joins TRBV27 and TRBJ2-7, with D maybe TRBD1 (7 bases). The CDR3 covers 16 residues. From germline, CDR1 is MNHEY and CDR2 SMNVEV (reference sequence). V was pared by 5 bases and J by 2 bases, with 19 bases between.

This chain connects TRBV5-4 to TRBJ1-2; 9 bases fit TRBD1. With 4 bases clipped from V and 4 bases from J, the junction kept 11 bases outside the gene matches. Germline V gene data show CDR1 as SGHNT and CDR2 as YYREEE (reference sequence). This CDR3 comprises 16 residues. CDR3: CASSPEGQGGRYGYTF. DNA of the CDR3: TGTGCCAGCAGCCCGGAGGGACAGGGAGGACGCTATGGCTACACCTTC.

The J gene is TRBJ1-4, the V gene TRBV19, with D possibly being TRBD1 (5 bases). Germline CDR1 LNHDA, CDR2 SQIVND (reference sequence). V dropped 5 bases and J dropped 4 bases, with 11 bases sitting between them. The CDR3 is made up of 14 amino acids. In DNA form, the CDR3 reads TGTGCCAGTAGTTTTCAGGGAGGTAATGAAAAACTGTTTTTT. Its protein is CASSFQGGNEKLFF. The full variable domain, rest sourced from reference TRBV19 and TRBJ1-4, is DGGITQSPKYLFRKEGQNVTLSCEQNLNHDAMYWYRQDPGQGLRLIYYSQIVNDFQKGDIAEGYSVSREKKESFPLTVTSAQKNPTAFYLCASSFQGGNEKLFFGSGTQLSVL.

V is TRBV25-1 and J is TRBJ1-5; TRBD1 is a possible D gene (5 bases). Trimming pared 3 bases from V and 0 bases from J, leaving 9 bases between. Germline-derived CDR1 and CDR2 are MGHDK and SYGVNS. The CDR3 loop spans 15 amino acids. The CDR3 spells CASSDGTNSNQPQHF. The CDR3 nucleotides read TGTGCCAGCAGTGATGGGACTAATAGCAATCAGCCCCAGCATTTT.

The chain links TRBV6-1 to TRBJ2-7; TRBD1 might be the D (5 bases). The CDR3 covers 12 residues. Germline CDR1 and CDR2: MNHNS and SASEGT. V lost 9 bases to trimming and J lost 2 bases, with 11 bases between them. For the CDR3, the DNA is TGTGCCAGTGGGGCCCTAACCTACGAGCAGTACTTC. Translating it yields CASGALTYEQYF.

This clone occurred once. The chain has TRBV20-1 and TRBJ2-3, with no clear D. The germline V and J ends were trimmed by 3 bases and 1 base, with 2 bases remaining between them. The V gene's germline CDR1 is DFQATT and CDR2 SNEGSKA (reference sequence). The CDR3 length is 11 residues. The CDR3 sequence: CSASGTDTQYF. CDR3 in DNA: TGCAGTGCTAGCGGCACAGATACGCAGTATTTT.

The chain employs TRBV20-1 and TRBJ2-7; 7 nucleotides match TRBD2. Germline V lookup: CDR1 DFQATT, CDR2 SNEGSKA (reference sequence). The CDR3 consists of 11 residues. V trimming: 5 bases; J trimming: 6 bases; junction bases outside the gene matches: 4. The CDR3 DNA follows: TGCAGTGCTTTAGCGGGTCGCGAGCAGTACTTC. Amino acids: CSALAGREQYF.

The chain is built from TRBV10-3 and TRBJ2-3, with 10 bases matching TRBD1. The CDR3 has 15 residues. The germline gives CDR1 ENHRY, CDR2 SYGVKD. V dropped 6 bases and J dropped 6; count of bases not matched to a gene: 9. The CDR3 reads CAISNRQGAGDTQYF. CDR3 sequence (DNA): TGTGCCATCAGCAATAGACAGGGGGCGGGGGATACGCAGTATTTT.

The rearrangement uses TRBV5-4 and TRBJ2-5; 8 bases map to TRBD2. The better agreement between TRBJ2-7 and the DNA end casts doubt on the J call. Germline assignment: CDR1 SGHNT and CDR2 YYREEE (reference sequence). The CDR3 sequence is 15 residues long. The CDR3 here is CASSFLSGVSYEQYF. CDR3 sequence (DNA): TGTGCCAGCAGCTTTCTTAGCGGGGTCTCCTACGAGCAGTACTTC.